These T cell receptor beta chains were read from a single sample in a study of graft-versus-host responses after intestinal transplantation. No antigen has been assigned to these receptors. The method was immunoSEQ multiplex PCR; TCRdb's version includes in-frame clones alone and lacks a portion of them. The data show some 82,000 clones, roughly 87% seen once. The source was unstimulated CD8+ T cells sorted from spleen or lymph node cells, collected before transplant. The receptors stem from a human donor who was the organ donor for an intestinal transplant. Both conserved end residues are part of each CDR3. D genes are given only for firm matches.

cdr3_length v_call d_call cdr3_aa
18 TRBV4-2 TRBD2 CASSPSQLAGAIADTQYF
16 TRBV4-2 TRBD2 CASSQTAGGPQETQYF
14 TRBV9 NA CASSVATGYNEQFF
14 TRBV28 NA CASTTGAQPDTQYF
14 TRBV6-1 NA CASCAGPPGGIQYF
14 TRBV6-6 NA CASSFRGARYEQYF
18 TRBV11-2 TRBD2 CASSPYGLAGGFTDTQYF
15 TRBV27 NA CASSLSGIARYEQYF
15 TRBV9 TRBD1 CASSATGADTGELFF
15 TRBV11-2 NA CASSHSTGPTDTQYF